This TCR beta chain stems from a study of metastatic and nonmetastatic thyroid tumors. About the study: Patients with malignant and benign thyroid disease provided blood and tumor or nodule tissue, whose repertoires were compared.

As handled by the study authors: It was from CDR3 differences across clinicopathological groups that a distant-metastasis classifier for papillary thyroid cancer was built. TCRdb used MiXCR to call clones anew from the PCR reads. TCRdb's processing, not the authors', yielded these V and J calls. Counted here are some 38,000 clones, around 47% occurring once; the ten biggest clones make up approximately 25%. Study results and caveats: According to reports, the diversity of TCR beta was significantly higher in malignant thyroid tumors than in benign nodules, and this held in both blood and tumor samples.

All patients were treatment-naive before thyroid surgery. Turning to this clone: As yet, its antigen is unknown.

The sample consisted of tumor tissue. This clonotype was obtained from a male donor with papillary thyroid cancer or a benign thyroid nodule (not recorded which). Some clones in this sample may be carry-over from other donors' samples.

The CDR3 sequence: CASSVQTNTEAFF. CDR3 nucleotide sequence: TGTGCCAGCAGTGTTCAGACTAACACTGAAGCTTTCTTT. The genes are TRBV6-5 and TRBJ1-1; the D is unclear. CDR1 and CDR2 from the germline V gene are MNHEY and SVGAGI. Trimming left V 5 bases short and J 2 bases short, with 9 bases between. The CDR3 extends over 13 amino acids.